The present T cell receptor beta chain was sequenced within a study of T cell repertoires in cytomegalovirus infection. Looking at the study overall: It can be stated that public TCR beta signatures indicated CMV infection as well as a matching HLA type.

The study, taken as a whole, reports: In two of eight donors, the top clonotype was HLA-C-restricted CMV-specific. Of the TCR beta families, the public ones yielded a cumulative frequency that identified carriers of CMV plus the relevant HLA.

This clonotype was picked up a small number of times. Its antigen is not known. A single record per CDR3 protein comes from TCRdb applying MiXCR to the reads. The sample has fewer than 200,000 distinct CDR3 sequences; roughly 9% are singletons. The clonotype comes from a human donor in good health (CMV status not recorded). Some clones in this sample may be carry-over from other donors' samples. The specimen sequenced was PBMCs.

The CDR3 nucleotides read TGTGCCAGCAGGGCTCAGGGGTGGGATGGCTACACCTTC. As protein: CASRAQGWDGYTF. This chain links TRBV28 with TRBJ1-2; the D gene is possibly TRBD1 (6 bases). CDR3 size: 13 residues. With 6 bases removed from V and 6 bases from J, the gap between germline ends came to 14 bases. Germline V gene lookup returns CDR1 MDHEN and CDR2 SYDVKM.